These T cell receptor beta chains were read from a single sample in a study of T cell clones after liver transplantation. The method was immunoSEQ multiplex PCR; TCRdb's version includes in-frame clones alone and lacks a portion of them. This sample has roughly 20,000 clones, with approximately 88% found just once. The sequencing used CD8+ T cells from blood, collected before liver transplant. These receptors were taken from a human donor who received a liver transplant. The CDR3 runs from the conserved cysteine through the conserved F or W. D genes are given only for firm matches. Size is omitted from some rows. Given values are once, few, many or a class for expanded clones.

V gene	D gene	J gene	clone size	CDR3 DNA	CDR3 protein
TRBV9	NA	TRBJ2-1	once	TGTGCCAGCAGCGGGGACTCACCCGGCAGCTCCTACAATGAGCAGTTCTTC	CASSGDSPGSSYNEQFF
TRBV19	TRBD2	TRBJ2-5	NA	TGTGCCAGTAGTAGTCTAGCGGGAGCTGTGGAGACCCAGTACTTC	CASSSLAGAVETQYF
TRBV27	NA	TRBJ2-7	NA	TGTGCCAGCAGTTTATCAGGGTTCCACGAGCAGTACTTC	CASSLSGFHEQYF
TRBV27	NA	TRBJ1-4	medium-sized	TGTGCCAGCAGTTTATCATCAGGGGATGGATATGAAAAACTGTTTTTT	CASSLSSGDGYEKLFF
TRBV29-1	TRBD2	TRBJ2-7	NA	TGCAGCTACCGTGGGGCGGGAGGCCTGCCAGAGCAGTACTTC	CSYRGAGGLPEQYF
TRBV28	NA	TRBJ2-1	NA	TGTGCCAGCAGTCTATCCTGGGAATGGGAGGCCCACAATGAGCAGTTCTTC	CASSLSWEWEAHNEQFF
TRBV6-1	NA	TRBJ2-3	NA	TGTGCCAGCAGAAAAGGGGATACGCAGTATTTT	CASRKGDTQYF
TRBV30	TRBD2	TRBJ2-1	NA	TGTGCCTGGGACGGGGGACTAGGCTTTAATGAGCAGTTCTTC	CAWDGGLGFNEQFF
TRBV6-1	NA	TRBJ2-7	NA	TGTGCCAGCAGTGGAGGACAGTGGGGCGAGCAGTACTTC	CASSGGQWGEQYF
TRBV19	NA	TRBJ1-5	few	TGTGCCACGTCCCCGGTCCTCCACCAGCCCCAGCATTTT	CATSPVLHQPQHF
TRBV7-9	NA	TRBJ2-7	NA	TGTGCCAGCAGCTCGGTCGGGACGGGGACCTACGAGCAGTACTTC	CASSSVGTGTYEQYF
TRBV28	NA	TRBJ1-5	NA	TGTGCCAGCACCGCCGCCTGGGGCAATCAGCCCCAGCATTTT	CASTAAWGNQPQHF
TRBV4-1	NA	TRBJ2-3	once	TGCGCCAGCAGTTTACCCGGGACTAGCACAGATACGCAGTATTTT	CASSLPGTSTDTQYF
TRBV30	NA	TRBJ1-1	medium-sized	TGTGCCTGGGCTCGGGACACCGGCACTGAAGCTTTCTTT	CAWARDTGTEAFF
TRBV5-4	TRBD2	TRBJ2-1	few	TGTGCCAGCAGCACCGGACTAGCGGAGGACAATGAGCAGTTCTTC	CASSTGLAEDNEQFF
TRBV6-4	TRBD2	TRBJ2-2	NA	TGTGCCAGCAGTGACAGTGCGGGAGGGCCGGGGACCGGGGAGCTGTTTTTT	CASSDSAGGPGTGELFF
TRBV4-1	NA	TRBJ2-2	NA	TGCGCCAGCAGCCAGCAGGGCACCGGGGAGCTGTTTTTT	CASSQQGTGELFF
TRBV7-9	TRBD1	TRBJ1-1	NA	TGTGCCACCCCGGAGGAGGACAGGGACACTGAAGCTTTCTTT	CATPEEDRDTEAFF
TRBV4-1	TRBD1	TRBJ1-1	NA	TGCGCCAGCAGCCAAATACAGGGGGACACTGAAGCTTTCTTT	CASSQIQGDTEAFF
TRBV4-1	NA	TRBJ2-7	NA	TGCGCCAGCAGCTACGAGAAGACCTACGAGCAGTACTTC	CASSYEKTYEQYF